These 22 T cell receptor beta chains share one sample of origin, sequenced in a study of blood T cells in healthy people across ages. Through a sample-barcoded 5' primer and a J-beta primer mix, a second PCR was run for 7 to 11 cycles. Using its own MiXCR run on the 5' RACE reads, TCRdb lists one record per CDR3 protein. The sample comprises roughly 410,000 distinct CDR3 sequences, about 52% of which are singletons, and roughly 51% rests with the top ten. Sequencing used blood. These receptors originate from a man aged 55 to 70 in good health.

CDR3 amino acids: CASSSTGGYTEAFF. CDR3 sequence (DNA): TGCGCCAGCAGCTCCACAGGGGGATACACTGAAGCTTTCTTT. The rearrangement uses TRBV5-1 and TRBJ1-1, with TRBD1 matching over 8 bases. Losses at the gene ends were 3 bases for V and 3 bases for J; bases not matched to a gene: 4. The CDR3 runs to 14 residues. CDR1 SGHRS and CDR2 YFSETQ come from the germline V gene.

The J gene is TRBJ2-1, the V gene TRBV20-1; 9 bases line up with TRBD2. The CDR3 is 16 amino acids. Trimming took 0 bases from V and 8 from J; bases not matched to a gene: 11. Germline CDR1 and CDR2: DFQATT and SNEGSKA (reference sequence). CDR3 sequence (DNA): TGCAGTGCTAGAGATCTGGCGGGAGGGCTGTGGGATGAGCAGTTCTTC. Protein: CSARDLAGGLWDEQFF.

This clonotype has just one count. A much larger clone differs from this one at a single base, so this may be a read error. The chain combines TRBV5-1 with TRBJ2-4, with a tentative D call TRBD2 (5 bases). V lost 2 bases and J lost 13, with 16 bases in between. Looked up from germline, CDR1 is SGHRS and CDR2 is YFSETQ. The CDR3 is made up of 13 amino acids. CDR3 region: CASSLNKGWEQYF. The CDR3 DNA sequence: TGCGCCAGCAGCTTAAACAAGGGCTGGGAGCAGTACTTC.

DNA for the CDR3: TGCGCCAGCAGCCAAGATCACCGTGGCTACACCTTC. Its protein is CASSQDHRGYTF. The chain has TRBV4-3 and TRBJ1-2; no firm D call. Germline lookup yields CDR1 LGHNA and CDR2 YSLEER. This CDR3 spans 12 amino acids. Trimming stripped 0 bases from V and 7 bases from J, with 6 bases between.

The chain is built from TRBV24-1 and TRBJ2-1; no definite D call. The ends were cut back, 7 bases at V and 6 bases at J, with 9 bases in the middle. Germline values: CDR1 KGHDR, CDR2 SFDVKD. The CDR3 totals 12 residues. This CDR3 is CATRDRSNEQFF. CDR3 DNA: TGTGCCACCAGGGACCGTAGCAATGAGCAGTTCTTC.

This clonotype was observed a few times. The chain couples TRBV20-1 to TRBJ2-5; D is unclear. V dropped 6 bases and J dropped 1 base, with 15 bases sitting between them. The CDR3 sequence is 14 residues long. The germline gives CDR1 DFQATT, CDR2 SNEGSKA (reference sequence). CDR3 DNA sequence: TGCAGTGCCACTCACCAGAGAGTCCAAGAGACCCAGTACTTC. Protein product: CSATHQRVQETQYF.

CDR3 protein: CASSPSRTGANEQFF. The CDR3 DNA reads TGTGCCAGCTCACCCTCGAGAACAGGGGCAAATGAGCAGTTCTTC. The rearrangement joins TRBV18 to TRBJ2-1, with 7 bases fitting TRBD1. This CDR3 region has 15 residues. J gave up 7 bases and V 3 bases, and 9 bases lay outside the gene matches. Per germline, CDR1 KGHSH and CDR2 LQKENI.

The CDR3 nucleotides are TGCAGCGTTGGAGAGGGTAGGAACATTCAGTACTTC. The encoded protein is CSVGEGRNIQYF. This chain links TRBV29-1 with TRBJ2-4, with D possibly matching TRBD2 (5 bases). Germline values: CDR1 SQVTM, CDR2 ANQGSEA. The CDR3 loop spans 12 amino acids. Trimming cost V 4 bases and J 7 bases, with 11 bases left between them.

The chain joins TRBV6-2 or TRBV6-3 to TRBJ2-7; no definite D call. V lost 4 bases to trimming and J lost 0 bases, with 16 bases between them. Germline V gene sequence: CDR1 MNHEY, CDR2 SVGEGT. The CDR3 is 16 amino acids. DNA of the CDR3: TGTGCCAGCAGTTCTACCGGCCCCAGGAGCTCCTACGAGCAGTACTTC. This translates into CASSSTGPRSSYEQYF.

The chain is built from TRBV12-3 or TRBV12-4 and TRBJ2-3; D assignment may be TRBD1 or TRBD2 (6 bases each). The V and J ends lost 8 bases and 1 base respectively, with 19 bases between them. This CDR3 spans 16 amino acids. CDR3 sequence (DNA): TGTGCCAGCGGGGGGCCCCCTGCTTCGCGCACAGATACGCAGTATTTT. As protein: CASGGPPASRTDTQYF.

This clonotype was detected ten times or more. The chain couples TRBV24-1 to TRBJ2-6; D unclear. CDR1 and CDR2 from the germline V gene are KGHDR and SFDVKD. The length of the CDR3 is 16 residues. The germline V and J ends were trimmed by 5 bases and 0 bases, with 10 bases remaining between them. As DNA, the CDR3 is TGTGCCACCAGTGCGTCAGGTGACTCTGGGGCCAACGTCCTGACTTTC. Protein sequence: CATSASGDSGANVLTF.

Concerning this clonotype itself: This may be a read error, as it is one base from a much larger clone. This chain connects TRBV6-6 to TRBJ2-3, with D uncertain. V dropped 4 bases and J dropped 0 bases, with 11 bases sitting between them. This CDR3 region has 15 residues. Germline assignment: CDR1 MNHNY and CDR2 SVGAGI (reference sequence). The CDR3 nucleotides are TGTGCCAGCAGTTGGGCAGGAACGAGCACAGATACGCAGTATTTT. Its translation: CASSWAGTSTDTQYF.

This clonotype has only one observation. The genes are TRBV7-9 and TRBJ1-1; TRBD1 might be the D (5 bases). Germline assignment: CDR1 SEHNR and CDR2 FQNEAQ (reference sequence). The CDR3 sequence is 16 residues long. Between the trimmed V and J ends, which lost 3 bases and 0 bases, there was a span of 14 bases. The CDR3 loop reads CASSFVGKGVNTEAFF. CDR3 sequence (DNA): TGTGCCAGCAGCTTCGTGGGAAAAGGGGTGAACACTGAAGCTTTCTTT.

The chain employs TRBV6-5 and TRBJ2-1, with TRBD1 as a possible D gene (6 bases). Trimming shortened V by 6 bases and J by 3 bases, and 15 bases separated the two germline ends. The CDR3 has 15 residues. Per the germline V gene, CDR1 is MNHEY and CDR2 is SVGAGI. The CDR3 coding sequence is TGTGCCAGCAGAACCGGGACAAGTCTCTACAATGAGCAGTTCTTC. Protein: CASRTGTSLYNEQFF.

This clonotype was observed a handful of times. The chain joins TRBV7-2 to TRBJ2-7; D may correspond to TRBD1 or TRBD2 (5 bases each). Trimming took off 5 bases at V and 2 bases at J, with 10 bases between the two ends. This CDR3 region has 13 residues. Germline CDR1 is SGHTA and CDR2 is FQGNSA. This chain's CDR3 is CASSMGPTYEQYF. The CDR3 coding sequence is TGTGCCAGCAGCATGGGACCGACCTACGAGCAGTACTTC.

The CDR3 here is CASSYPGTSDTDTQYF. The CDR3 nucleotides are TGTGCCAGCAGTTACCCCGGGACTAGCGACACAGATACGCAGTATTTT. This chain uses TRBV6-6 with TRBJ2-3; TRBD2 agrees at 10 bases. This CDR3 has 16 amino acids. Germline V gene lookup returns CDR1 MNHNY and CDR2 SVGAGI (reference sequence). V lost 2 bases to trimming and J lost 2 bases; unmatched junction nucleotides: 4.

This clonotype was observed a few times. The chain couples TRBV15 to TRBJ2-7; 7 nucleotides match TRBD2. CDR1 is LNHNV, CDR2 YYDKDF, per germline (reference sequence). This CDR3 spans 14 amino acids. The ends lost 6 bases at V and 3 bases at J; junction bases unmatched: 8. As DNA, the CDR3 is TGTGCCACCAGACTTACCGGGACTAACTACGAGCAGTACTTC. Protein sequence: CATRLTGTNYEQYF.

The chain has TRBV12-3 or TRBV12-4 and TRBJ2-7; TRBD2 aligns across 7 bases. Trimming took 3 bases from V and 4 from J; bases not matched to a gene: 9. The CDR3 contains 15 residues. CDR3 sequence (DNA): TGTGCCAGCAGTTTGGAGGGAGGGCCTTCTTACGAGCAGTACTTC. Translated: CASSLEGGPSYEQYF.

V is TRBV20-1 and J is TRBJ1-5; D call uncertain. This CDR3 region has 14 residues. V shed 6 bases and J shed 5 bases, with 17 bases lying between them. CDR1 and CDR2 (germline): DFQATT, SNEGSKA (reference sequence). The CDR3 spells CSASKTSTYQPQHF. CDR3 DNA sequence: TGCAGTGCCTCTAAGACTAGCACCTATCAGCCCCAGCATTTT.

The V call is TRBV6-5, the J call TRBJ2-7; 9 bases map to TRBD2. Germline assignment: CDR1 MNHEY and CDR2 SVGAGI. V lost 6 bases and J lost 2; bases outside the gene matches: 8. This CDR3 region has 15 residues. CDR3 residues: CASSPSGGSPYEQYF. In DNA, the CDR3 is TGTGCCAGCAGCCCCAGCGGGGGGTCGCCCTACGAGCAGTACTTC.

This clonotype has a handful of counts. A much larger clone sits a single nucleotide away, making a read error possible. Here the CDR3 DNA reads TGTGCCAGCAGTGCCCTAGAGGGCGGAGAGCAGTTCTTC. It translates to CASSALEGGEQFF. V usage is TRBV10-3 and J usage is TRBJ2-1, with D perhaps matching TRBD2 (5 bases). Germline CDR1 is ENHRY and CDR2 is SYGVKD. The CDR3 runs 13 residues.

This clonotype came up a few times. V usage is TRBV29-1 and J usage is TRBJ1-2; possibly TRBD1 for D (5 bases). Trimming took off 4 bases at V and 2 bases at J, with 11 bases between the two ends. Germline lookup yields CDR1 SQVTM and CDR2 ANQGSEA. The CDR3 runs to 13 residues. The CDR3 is CSVVTGLNYGYTF. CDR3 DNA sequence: TGCAGCGTTGTTACAGGTTTGAACTATGGCTACACCTTC. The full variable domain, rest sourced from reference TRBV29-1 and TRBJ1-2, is SAVISQKPSRDICQRGTSLTIQCQVDSQVTMMFWYRQQPGQSLTLIATANQGSEATYESGFVIDKFPISRPNLTFSTLTVSNMSPEDSSIYLCSVVTGLNYGYTFGSGTRLTVV.